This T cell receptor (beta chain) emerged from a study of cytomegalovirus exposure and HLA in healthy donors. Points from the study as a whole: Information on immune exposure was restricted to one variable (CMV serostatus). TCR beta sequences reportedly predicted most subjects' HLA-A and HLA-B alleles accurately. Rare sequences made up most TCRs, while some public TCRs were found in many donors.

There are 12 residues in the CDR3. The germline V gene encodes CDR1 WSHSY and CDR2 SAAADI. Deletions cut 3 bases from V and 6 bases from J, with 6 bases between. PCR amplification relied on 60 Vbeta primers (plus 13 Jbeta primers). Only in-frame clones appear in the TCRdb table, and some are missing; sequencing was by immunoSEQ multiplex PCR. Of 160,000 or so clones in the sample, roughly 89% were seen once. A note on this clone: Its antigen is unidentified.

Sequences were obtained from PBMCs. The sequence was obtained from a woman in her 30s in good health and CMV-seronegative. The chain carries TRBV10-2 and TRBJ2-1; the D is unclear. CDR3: CASSEIRNEQFF. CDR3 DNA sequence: TGCGCCAGCAGTGAAATTCGCAATGAGCAGTTCTTC.